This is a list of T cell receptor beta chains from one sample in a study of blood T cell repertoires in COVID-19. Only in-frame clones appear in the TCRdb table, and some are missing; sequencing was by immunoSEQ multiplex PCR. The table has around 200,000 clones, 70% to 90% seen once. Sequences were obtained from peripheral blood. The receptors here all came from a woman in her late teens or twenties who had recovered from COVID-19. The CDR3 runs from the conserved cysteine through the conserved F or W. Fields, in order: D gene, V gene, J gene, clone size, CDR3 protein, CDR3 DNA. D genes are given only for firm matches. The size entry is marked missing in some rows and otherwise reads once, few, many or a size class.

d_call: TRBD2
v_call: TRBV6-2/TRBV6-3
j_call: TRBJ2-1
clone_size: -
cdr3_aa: CASSTPLAGEWRQFF
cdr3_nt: TGTGCCAGCAGTACCCCACTAGCGGGAGAGTGGAGACAGTTCTTC

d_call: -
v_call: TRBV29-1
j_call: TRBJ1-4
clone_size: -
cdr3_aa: CSVGGPQGLFF
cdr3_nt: TGCAGCGTCGGGGGGCCGCAGGGGCTGTTTTTT

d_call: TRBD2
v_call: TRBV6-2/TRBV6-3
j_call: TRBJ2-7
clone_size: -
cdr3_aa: CASSTGTSGPERSNYEQYF
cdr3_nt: TGTGCCAGCAGTACCGGGACTAGCGGGCCCGAAAGAAGCAACTACGAGCAGTACTTC

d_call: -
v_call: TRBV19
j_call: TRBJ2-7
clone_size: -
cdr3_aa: CASKSTTTKQYF
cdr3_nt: TGTGCCAGTAAATCTACTACTACGAAGCAGTACTTC

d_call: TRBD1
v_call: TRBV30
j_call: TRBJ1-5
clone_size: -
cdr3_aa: CAWSRRQGAQPQHF
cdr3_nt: TGTGCCTGGAGTCGCCGCCAGGGGGCACAGCCCCAGCATTTT

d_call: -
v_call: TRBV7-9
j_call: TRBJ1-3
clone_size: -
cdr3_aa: CASSFGDKGNTIYF
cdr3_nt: TGTGCCAGCAGCTTCGGGGACAAGGGAAACACCATATATTTT

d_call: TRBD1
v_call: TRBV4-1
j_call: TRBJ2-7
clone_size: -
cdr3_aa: CASSPTTGVLDEQYF
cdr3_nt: TGCGCCAGCAGCCCCACGACAGGGGTCCTCGACGAGCAGTACTTC

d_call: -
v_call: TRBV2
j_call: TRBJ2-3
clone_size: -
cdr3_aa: CASSEGARTDTQYF
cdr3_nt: TGTGCCAGCAGTGAAGGGGCGCGAACAGATACGCAGTATTTT

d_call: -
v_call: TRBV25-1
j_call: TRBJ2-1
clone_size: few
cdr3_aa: CASSEIGSGAGFF
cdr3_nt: TGTGCCAGCAGTGAAATCGGTAGTGGGGCCGGGTTCTTC

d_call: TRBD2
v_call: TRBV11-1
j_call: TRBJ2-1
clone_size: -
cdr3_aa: CASSDLTSGRNNEQFF
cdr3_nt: TGTGCCAGCAGCGACTTGACTAGCGGGAGGAACAATGAGCAGTTCTTC

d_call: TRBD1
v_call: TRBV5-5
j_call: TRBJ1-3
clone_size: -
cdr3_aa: CASSLYTGAGNTIYF
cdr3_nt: TGTGCCAGCAGCTTGTATACAGGGGCCGGAAACACCATATATTTT

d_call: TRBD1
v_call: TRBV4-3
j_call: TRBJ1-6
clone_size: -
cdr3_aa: CASSQDPGTGDSPLHF
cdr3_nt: TGCGCCAGCAGCCAAGACCCCGGGACAGGGGATTCACCCCTCCACTTT

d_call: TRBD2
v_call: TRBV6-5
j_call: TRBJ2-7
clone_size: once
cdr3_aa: CASSYGTSGYEQYF
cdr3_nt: TGTGCCAGCAGTTATGGGACTAGCGGTTACGAGCAGTACTTC

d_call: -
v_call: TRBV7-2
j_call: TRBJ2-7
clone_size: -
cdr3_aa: CASSRLGGGASYEQYF
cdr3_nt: TGTGCCAGCAGTCGACTGGGGGGAGGAGCCTCCTACGAGCAGTACTTC

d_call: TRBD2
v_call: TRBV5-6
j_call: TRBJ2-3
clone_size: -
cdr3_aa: CASSSGTSYFVTDTQYF
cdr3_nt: TGTGCCAGCAGCTCAGGGACTAGTTATTTCGTCACAGATACGCAGTATTTT

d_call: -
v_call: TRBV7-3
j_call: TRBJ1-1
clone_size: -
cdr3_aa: CASSDSLNTEAFF
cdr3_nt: TGTGCCAGCAGCGACAGTTTGAACACTGAAGCTTTCTTT

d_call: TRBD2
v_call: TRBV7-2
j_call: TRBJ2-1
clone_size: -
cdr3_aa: CASSTGLVGEQFF
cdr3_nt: TGTGCCAGCAGCACGGGACTAGTCGGTGAGCAGTTCTTC

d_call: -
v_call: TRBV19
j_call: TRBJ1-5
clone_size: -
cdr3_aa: CASSGLDQPQHF
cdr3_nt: TGTGCCAGTAGTGGCCTTGATCAGCCCCAGCATTTT

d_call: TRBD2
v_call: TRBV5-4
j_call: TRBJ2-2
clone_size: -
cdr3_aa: CASSFLLAGGPNVGELFF
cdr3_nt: TGTGCCAGCAGCTTTTTACTAGCGGGAGGGCCAAACGTCGGGGAGCTGTTTTTT

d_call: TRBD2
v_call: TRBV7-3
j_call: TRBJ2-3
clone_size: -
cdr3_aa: CASSLTGTSTVGTDTQYF
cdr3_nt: TGTGCCAGCAGCCTAACAGGGACTAGCACAGTAGGCACAGATACGCAGTATTTT

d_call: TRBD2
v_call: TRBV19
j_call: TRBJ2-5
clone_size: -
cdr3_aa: CASRTSGALRETQYF
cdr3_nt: TGTGCCAGTAGGACTAGCGGAGCACTCAGGGAGACCCAGTACTTC

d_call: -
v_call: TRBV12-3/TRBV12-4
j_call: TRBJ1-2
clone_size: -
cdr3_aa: CASSSTPYGYTF
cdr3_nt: TGTGCCAGCAGTTCTACGCCATATGGCTACACCTTC

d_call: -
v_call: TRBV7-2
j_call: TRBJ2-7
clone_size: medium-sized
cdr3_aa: CASSPDAGYTYEQYF
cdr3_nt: TGTGCCAGCAGCCCCGACGCAGGATATACTTACGAGCAGTACTTC

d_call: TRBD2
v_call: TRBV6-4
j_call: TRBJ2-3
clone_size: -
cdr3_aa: CASSDLGGNTDTQYF
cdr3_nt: TGTGCCAGCAGTGACTTGGGGGGGAACACAGATACGCAGTATTTT

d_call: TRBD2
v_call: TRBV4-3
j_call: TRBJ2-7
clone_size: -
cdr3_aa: CASSPILAGETYEQYF
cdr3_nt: TGCGCCAGCAGCCCTATACTAGCGGGAGAAACCTACGAGCAGTACTTC

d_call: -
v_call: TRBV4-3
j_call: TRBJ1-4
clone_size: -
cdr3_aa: CASSQVLGATNEKLFF
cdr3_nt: TGCGCCAGCAGCCAAGTCTTGGGAGCAACTAATGAAAAACTGTTTTTT

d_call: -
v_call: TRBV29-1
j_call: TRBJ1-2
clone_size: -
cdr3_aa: CSVGGWTASSYGYTF
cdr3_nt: TGCAGCGTTGGGGGTTGGACAGCGTCGTCCTATGGCTACACCTTC

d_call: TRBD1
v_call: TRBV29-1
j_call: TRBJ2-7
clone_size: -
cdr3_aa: CSVKGDRGDLIGYEQYF
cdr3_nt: TGCAGCGTTAAGGGGGACAGGGGAGACCTAATCGGCTACGAGCAGTACTTC

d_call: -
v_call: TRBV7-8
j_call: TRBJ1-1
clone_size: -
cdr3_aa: CASSLVAGANTEAFF
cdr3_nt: TGTGCCAGCAGCTTAGTTGCGGGGGCGAACACTGAAGCTTTCTTT

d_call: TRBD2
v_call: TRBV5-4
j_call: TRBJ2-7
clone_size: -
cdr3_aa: CASSTGTSGIYEQYF
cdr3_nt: TGTGCCAGCAGCACCGGGACTAGCGGGATTTACGAGCAGTACTTC

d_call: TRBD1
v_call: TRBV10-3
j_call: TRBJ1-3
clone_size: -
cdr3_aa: CAIKTGQVRSGNTIYF
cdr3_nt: TGTGCCATCAAGACCGGACAGGTCCGCTCTGGAAACACCATATATTTT

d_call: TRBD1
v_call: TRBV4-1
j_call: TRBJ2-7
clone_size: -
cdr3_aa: CASSPSPGTAYEQYF
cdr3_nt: TGCGCCAGCAGCCCTTCTCCCGGGACAGCCTACGAGCAGTACTTC

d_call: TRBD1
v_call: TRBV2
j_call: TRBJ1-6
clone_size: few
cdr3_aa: CASIRQGAANSPLHF
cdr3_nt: TGTGCCAGCATCCGACAGGGGGCGGCGAATTCACCCCTCCACTTT

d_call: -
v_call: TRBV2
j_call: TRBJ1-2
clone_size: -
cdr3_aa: CASTRTESYGYTF
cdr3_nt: TGTGCCAGCACTAGGACAGAGTCCTATGGCTACACCTTC

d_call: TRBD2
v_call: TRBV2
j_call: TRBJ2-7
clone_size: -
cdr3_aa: CASKASGSWYEQYF
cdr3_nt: TGTGCCAGCAAAGCTAGCGGGAGTTGGTACGAGCAGTACTTC

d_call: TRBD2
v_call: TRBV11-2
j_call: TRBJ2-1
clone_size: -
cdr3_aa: CASSWTSGSGDEQFF
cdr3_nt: TGTGCCAGCAGCTGGACTAGCGGGAGTGGAGATGAGCAGTTCTTC

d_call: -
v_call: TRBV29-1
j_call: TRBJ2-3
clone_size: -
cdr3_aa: CSVKTDTSSTDTQYF
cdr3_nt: TGCAGCGTGAAGACAGATACCTCTAGCACAGATACGCAGTATTTT

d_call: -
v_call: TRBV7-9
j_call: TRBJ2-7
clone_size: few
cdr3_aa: CASSPPNEWSSYEQYF
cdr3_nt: TGTGCCAGCAGCCCTCCTAATGAATGGAGCTCCTACGAGCAGTACTTC

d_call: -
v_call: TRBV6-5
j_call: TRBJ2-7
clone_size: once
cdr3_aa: CASSYYRNYEQYF
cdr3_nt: TGTGCCAGCAGTTACTACAGGAACTACGAGCAGTACTTC

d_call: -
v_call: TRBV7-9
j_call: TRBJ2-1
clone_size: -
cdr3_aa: CASSLEGAASNEQFF
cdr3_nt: TGTGCCAGCAGCTTAGAAGGAGCCGCCTCCAATGAGCAGTTCTTC

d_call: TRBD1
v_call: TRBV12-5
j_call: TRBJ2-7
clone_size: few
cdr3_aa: CASGLALLDRGDSYEQYF
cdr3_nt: TGTGCTAGTGGTTTGGCCCTCCTGGACAGGGGTGATTCCTACGAGCAGTACTTC

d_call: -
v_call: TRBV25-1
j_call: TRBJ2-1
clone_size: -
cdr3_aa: CASSLYEQFF
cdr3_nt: TGTGCCAGCAGTCTCTATGAGCAGTTCTTC

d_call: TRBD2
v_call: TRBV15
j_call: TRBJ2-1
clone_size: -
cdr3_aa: CATSRMGLSYEQFF
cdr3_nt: TGTGCCACCAGCAGAATGGGACTATCGTATGAGCAGTTCTTC

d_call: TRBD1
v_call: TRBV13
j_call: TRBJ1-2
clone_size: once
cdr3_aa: CASSLGLTGDGYTF
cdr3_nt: TGTGCCAGCAGCTTAGGCCTAACAGGGGATGGCTACACCTTC

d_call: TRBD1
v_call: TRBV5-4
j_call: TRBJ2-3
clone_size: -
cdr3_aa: CASSSHRGGDTDTQYF
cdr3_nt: TGTGCCAGCAGCTCCCACAGGGGTGGGGACACAGATACGCAGTATTTT

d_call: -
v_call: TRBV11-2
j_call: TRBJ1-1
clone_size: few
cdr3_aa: CASSLTRGSNTEAFF
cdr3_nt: TGTGCCAGCAGCTTGACAAGGGGCTCGAACACTGAAGCTTTCTTT

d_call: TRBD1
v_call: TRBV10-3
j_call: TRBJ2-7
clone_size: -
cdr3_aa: CAISARSNEGASAYEQYF
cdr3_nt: TGTGCCATCAGTGCTCGTTCGAATGAGGGGGCATCGGCCTACGAGCAGTACTTC

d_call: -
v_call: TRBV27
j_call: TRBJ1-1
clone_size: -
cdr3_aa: CASSSFIMNTEAFF
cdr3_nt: TGTGCCAGCAGTTCTTTTATAATGAACACTGAAGCTTTCTTT

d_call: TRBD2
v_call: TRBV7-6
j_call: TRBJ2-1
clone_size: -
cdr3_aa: CASSLTPRLAGGNEQFF
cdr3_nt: TGTGCCAGCAGCTTAACCCCCAGACTAGCGGGGGGGAATGAGCAGTTCTTC

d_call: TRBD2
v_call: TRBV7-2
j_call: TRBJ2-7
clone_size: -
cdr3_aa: CASSLTSGSFHEQYF
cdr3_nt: TGTGCCAGCAGCCTTACTAGCGGGAGCTTCCACGAGCAGTACTTC

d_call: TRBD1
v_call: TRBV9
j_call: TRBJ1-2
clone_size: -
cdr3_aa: CASSVGGWDRGYGYTF
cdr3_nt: TGTGCCAGCAGCGTAGGAGGTTGGGACAGGGGGTATGGCTACACCTTC

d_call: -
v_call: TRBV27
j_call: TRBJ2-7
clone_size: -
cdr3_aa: CASRSTPYAYNYEQYF
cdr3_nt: TGTGCCAGCAGGTCGACTCCTTATGCGTACAACTACGAGCAGTACTTC

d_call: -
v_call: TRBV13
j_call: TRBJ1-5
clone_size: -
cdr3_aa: CASSQAGAGNQPQHF
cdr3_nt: TGTGCCAGCAGCCAAGCAGGGGCTGGCAATCAGCCCCAGCATTTT

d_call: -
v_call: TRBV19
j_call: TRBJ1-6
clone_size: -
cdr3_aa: CASSPQGHSPLHF
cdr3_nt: TGTGCCAGTAGTCCCCAGGGCCATTCACCCCTCCACTTT

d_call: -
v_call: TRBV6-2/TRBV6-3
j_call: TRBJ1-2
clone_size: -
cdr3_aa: CASSPMSEGRGNGYTF
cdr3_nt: TGTGCCAGCAGTCCCATGTCGGAGGGGCGCGGGAATGGCTACACCTTC